There are many counts of the clone carrying this TCR beta chain. The target antigen is unknown. This library used about 360 ng RNA and molecular barcoded adaptors spanning alpha/delta and beta/gamma chains. TCRdb independently ran MiXCR on the reads; one entry per CDR3 protein. The sample lists 100,000 to 150,000 distinct CDR3 sequences; less than 15% were seen once. The CDR3 length is 14 residues. Trimming cost V 9 bases and J 2 bases; bases outside gene matches: 8. Germline values: CDR1 SGHAT, CDR2 FQNNGV. This record comes from a study of read filtering for tumor transcriptome and immune sequencing. For the study at large: Among patients, approximately 17 were male and 15 or so female, aged about 45 to 85 (mean approximately 60). By R-ISS, stages I, II and III held about 8, 16 and 7 patients. Points from the study as a whole: The CD138-negative fraction was mixed bone marrow immune cells, not pure T cells.

The sequence came from a donor older than 35 with multiple myeloma. V is TRBV11-2 and J is TRBJ2-3; TRBD2 agrees at 7 bases. Sequenced material: a population of CD138-negative cells sorted from bone marrow. Here the CDR3 reads CASIAGSNTDTQYF. The DNA for the CDR3 is TGTGCCAGTATAGCGGGTTCTAACACAGATACGCAGTATTTT.